A selection of T cell receptor beta chains follows, all from one sample in a study of STAT5B mutations in CD4+ large granular lymphocyte leukemia. Sequencing was performed with immunoSEQ multiplex PCR; in TCRdb, only in-frame clones are kept and a portion is missing. There are about 45,000 clones in the sample; 86% occur only once, and 2.6% lies in the top ten. The sequenced sample was CD4+ T cells from blood buffy coats. The receptors derive from a human donor in good health. Both conserved end residues are part of each CDR3. A D gene is named only where the DNA matches it firmly. For some rows the clone size is stated as once, few or many, or as a class when expanded; others skip it.

- | 12 | TRBJ2-7 | TRBV7-9 | - | CATIGGAYEQYF | TGTGCCACCATAGGCGGGGCCTACGAGCAGTACTTC
- | 14 | TRBJ1-1 | TRBV6-5 | few | CASSVLRSNTEAFF | TGTGCCAGCAGTGTACTAAGATCGAACACTGAAGCTTTCTTT
- | 15 | TRBJ2-1 | TRBV7-3 | - | CASSLGTQRSNEQFF | TGTGCCAGCAGCTTGGGGACCCAGCGGTCCAATGAGCAGTTCTTC
TRBD2 | 13 | TRBJ2-7 | TRBV27 | few | CASSLREGYEQYF | TGTGCCAGCAGTTTGAGGGAGGGCTACGAGCAGTACTTC
- | 13 | TRBJ1-1 | TRBV11-2 | - | CASSLALNTEAFF | TGTGCCAGCAGCTTAGCTCTGAACACTGAAGCTTTCTTT
- | 13 | TRBJ2-5 | TRBV5-1 | - | CASTTAHQETQYF | TGCGCCAGCACGACAGCTCACCAAGAGACCCAGTACTTC
TRBD2 | 15 | TRBJ2-1 | TRBV4-2 | - | CASSLGTSGGGEQFF | TGTGCCAGCAGCCTCGGGACTAGCGGGGGTGGTGAGCAGTTCTTC
TRBD2 | 14 | TRBJ2-3 | TRBV5-6 | - | CASSIAGGTDTQYF | TGTGCCAGCAGCATAGCGGGAGGCACAGATACGCAGTATTTT
- | 13 | TRBJ2-1 | TRBV5-1 | - | CASSLVFANEQFF | TGCGCCAGCAGCTTGGTTTTTGCCAATGAGCAGTTCTTC
- | 17 | TRBJ2-2 | TRBV4-2 | - | CASSRDPGEGGTGELFF | TGTGCCAGCAGCCGCGATCCGGGGGAGGGGGGCACCGGGGAGCTGTTTTTT
TRBD1 | 14 | TRBJ2-7 | TRBV7-8 | - | CASSLDRDSYEQYF | TGTGCCAGCAGCTTAGATCGGGACAGCTACGAGCAGTACTTC
- | 15 | TRBJ2-6 | TRBV7-9 | - | CASSSGNSGANVLTF | TGTGCCAGCAGCTCCGGGAACTCTGGGGCCAACGTCCTGACTTTC